This is a list of T cell receptor beta chains from one sample in a study of blood T cell repertoires in COVID-19. TCRdb's table, derived via immunoSEQ multiplex PCR, lists solely in-frame clones and lacks some. The table includes some 350,000 clones, more than 70% detected once. Input material: peripheral blood. The receptors shown here come from a woman between 65 and 79 years old with COVID-19, enrolled during active disease. CDR3s leave out the opening cysteine and the closing phenylalanine or tryptophan.

V gene	J gene	CDR3 protein
TRBV9	TRBJ2-1	ASALHTGDNEQF
TRBV3-1/TRBV3-2	TRBJ2-1	ASSQTGLRDSYNEQF
TRBV7-8	TRBJ1-4	ASSPMRGGAREKLF
TRBV21-1	TRBJ2-2	ASSKALEVTDTLNTGELF
TRBV7-9	TRBJ1-2	ASSLLDSLLLLYGYT
TRBV28	TRBJ2-5	ASRPRAKGTQY
TRBV5-1	TRBJ1-4	ASRGVVSTNEKLF
TRBV28	TRBJ1-1	ASSLPSPLNTEAF
TRBV3-1/TRBV3-2	TRBJ2-5	ASSQELLGGETQY
TRBV19	TRBJ2-3	ASGRGGPADTQY
TRBV9	TRBJ2-2	ASSVYGGGTGELF
TRBV5-1	TRBJ2-3	ASSLGRLGPTDTQY
TRBV13	TRBJ2-1	ASSLGRAGGYSYNEQF
TRBV5-6	TRBJ2-1	ASSPRQPPVGNEQF
TRBV30	TRBJ2-7	AWSLQGTYEQY
TRBV7-2	TRBJ2-2	ASSVPTGGDTGELF
TRBV11-2	TRBJ1-3	ASSFSQLSGNTIY
TRBV19	TRBJ1-2	ATWDRDRGGDYGYT
TRBV29-1	TRBJ2-5	SVVGQGLLIAQETQY
TRBV9	TRBJ2-2	ASSVKGGNTGELF
TRBV29-1	TRBJ1-2	SARSGDGYT
TRBV5-1	TRBJ1-1	ASSSSGGNTEAF
TRBV12-5	TRBJ2-1	ASGLSLPRVSNEQF
TRBV5-6	TRBJ2-7	ASSSRDITYEQY
TRBV9	TRBJ2-7	ASSLGGQKQY
TRBV7-6	TRBJ2-1	ASSPGTVEQF
TRBV2	TRBJ1-5	ASSVEGTSNQPQH